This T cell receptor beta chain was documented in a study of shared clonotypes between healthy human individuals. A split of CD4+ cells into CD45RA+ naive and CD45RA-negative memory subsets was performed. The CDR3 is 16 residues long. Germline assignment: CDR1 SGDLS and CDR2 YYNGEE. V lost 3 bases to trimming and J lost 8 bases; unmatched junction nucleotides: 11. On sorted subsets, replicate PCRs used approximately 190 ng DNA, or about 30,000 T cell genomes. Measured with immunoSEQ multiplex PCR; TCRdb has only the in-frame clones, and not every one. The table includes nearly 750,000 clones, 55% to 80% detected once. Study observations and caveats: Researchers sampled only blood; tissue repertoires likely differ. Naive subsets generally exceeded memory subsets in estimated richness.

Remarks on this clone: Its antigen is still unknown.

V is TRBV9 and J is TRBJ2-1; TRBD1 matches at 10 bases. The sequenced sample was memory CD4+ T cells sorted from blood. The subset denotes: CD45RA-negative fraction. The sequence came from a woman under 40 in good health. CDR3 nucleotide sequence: TGTGCCAGCAGCGAACAGCCGGGACAGGGGTCGTATGAGCAGTTCTTC. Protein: CASSEQPGQGSYEQFF.